These T cell receptor beta chains were read from a single sample in a study of PD-1 blockade in mismatch repair-deficient tumors. Measured with immunoSEQ multiplex PCR; TCRdb has only the in-frame clones, and not every one. The data contain under 75,000 clones, approximately 88% of them seen just once; the ten biggest clones take up around 14%. Specimen: peripheral blood, collected 52 weeks after starting pembrolizumab. These receptors were collected from an adult with mismatch repair-deficient cancer. Both conserved end residues are part of each CDR3.

j_gene: TRBJ1-1; v_gene: TRBV21-1; CDR3aa: CASKGGSSRTEAFF
j_gene: TRBJ1-4; v_gene: TRBV27; CDR3aa: CASRDDTGNDEKLFF
j_gene: TRBJ2-3; v_gene: TRBV19; CDR3aa: CASSIGAGTDTQYF
j_gene: TRBJ2-5; v_gene: TRBV7-9; CDR3aa: CASSLSTGGSWQETQYF
j_gene: TRBJ2-3; v_gene: TRBV10-3; CDR3aa: CAISESREGPDTQYF
j_gene: TRBJ2-3; v_gene: TRBV10-3; CDR3aa: CAISAPSSGRRADTQYF
j_gene: TRBJ2-7; v_gene: TRBV4-1; CDR3aa: CASSQGGYEQYF
j_gene: TRBJ2-7; v_gene: TRBV27; CDR3aa: CASSPPGGAGGYEQYF
j_gene: TRBJ1-5; v_gene: TRBV4-1; CDR3aa: CASSHPRGQGESNQPQHF
j_gene: TRBJ2-1; v_gene: TRBV5-6; CDR3aa: CASSLGGSGNEQFF
j_gene: TRBJ2-2; v_gene: TRBV19; CDR3aa: CASSRVSGTGRTGELFF
j_gene: TRBJ2-6; v_gene: TRBV6-1; CDR3aa: CASSEGQSGANVLTF
j_gene: TRBJ2-2; v_gene: TRBV4-2; CDR3aa: CASSQGTGGTGELFF
j_gene: TRBJ1-4; v_gene: TRBV28; CDR3aa: CASSFFQNNEKLFF
j_gene: TRBJ1-2; v_gene: TRBV5-4; CDR3aa: CASSLNGDYGYTF
j_gene: TRBJ1-2; v_gene: TRBV29-1; CDR3aa: CSVEVQDSNYGYTF
j_gene: TRBJ2-3; v_gene: TRBV7-6; CDR3aa: CASSLAGEGAPPDTQYF
j_gene: TRBJ2-7; v_gene: TRBV20-1; CDR3aa: CSARTGREQYF
j_gene: TRBJ1-2; v_gene: TRBV11-3; CDR3aa: CASSYRGEGYTF
j_gene: TRBJ2-2; v_gene: TRBV2; CDR3aa: CASKVLAGELFF
j_gene: TRBJ2-1; v_gene: TRBV2; CDR3aa: CASRDNEQFF
j_gene: TRBJ2-7; v_gene: TRBV11-2; CDR3aa: CASSLGGTGGSYEQYF
j_gene: TRBJ2-1; v_gene: TRBV7-9; CDR3aa: CASSSSSGIYYNEQFF
j_gene: TRBJ2-1; v_gene: TRBV28; CDR3aa: CASSSSTAYNEQFF
j_gene: TRBJ2-1; v_gene: TRBV10-3; CDR3aa: CAISGEGSSYNEQFF
j_gene: TRBJ2-7; v_gene: TRBV7-9; CDR3aa: CASSFPPGGSGGYYEQYF
j_gene: TRBJ1-2; v_gene: TRBV7-2; CDR3aa: CASRRPGPVGYTF
j_gene: TRBJ2-7; v_gene: TRBV29-1; CDR3aa: CSGLAGSGEQYF
j_gene: TRBJ2-7; v_gene: TRBV5-5; CDR3aa: CASSTASYEQYF
j_gene: TRBJ1-5; v_gene: TRBV28; CDR3aa: CASRNRGPGYQPQHF
j_gene: TRBJ1-1; v_gene: TRBV4-3; CDR3aa: CASSQDRGLGTEAFF
j_gene: TRBJ2-3; v_gene: TRBV6-1; CDR3aa: CASSERRLAVNTDTQYF
j_gene: TRBJ2-7; v_gene: TRBV19; CDR3aa: CASSDGMNYEQYF
j_gene: TRBJ1-3; v_gene: TRBV7-9; CDR3aa: CASSRQGMGSGNTIYF
j_gene: TRBJ2-3; v_gene: TRBV21-1; CDR3aa: CASTQSKGSGTDTQYF
j_gene: TRBJ2-3; v_gene: TRBV7-9; CDR3aa: CASSSPSTSSTDTQYF
j_gene: TRBJ1-3; v_gene: TRBV14; CDR3aa: CASSQDRGRLSGNTIYF
j_gene: TRBJ2-1; v_gene: TRBV4-1; CDR3aa: CASRVKDRYNEQFF
j_gene: TRBJ2-6; v_gene: TRBV27; CDR3aa: CASSPRDSHSGANVLTF
j_gene: TRBJ1-5; v_gene: TRBV27; CDR3aa: CASSPTGGGQPQHF
j_gene: TRBJ1-2; v_gene: TRBV19; CDR3aa: CASRDRGIGYTF
j_gene: TRBJ2-7; v_gene: TRBV30; CDR3aa: CAWSPGQGYEQYF
j_gene: TRBJ2-7; v_gene: TRBV7-6; CDR3aa: CASSLGGGTEQYF
j_gene: TRBJ1-2; v_gene: TRBV19; CDR3aa: CASSIVWTGDYGYTF
j_gene: TRBJ1-1; v_gene: TRBV19; CDR3aa: CASTHARQGFNTEAFF
j_gene: TRBJ2-7; v_gene: TRBV19; CDR3aa: CASSISGTASYEQYF
j_gene: TRBJ2-7; v_gene: TRBV30; CDR3aa: CAWSAQQNEQYF
j_gene: TRBJ1-4; v_gene: TRBV30; CDR3aa: CAYGKNEKLFF
j_gene: TRBJ2-7; v_gene: TRBV7-8; CDR3aa: CASAQGGYEQYF
j_gene: TRBJ2-7; v_gene: TRBV4-1; CDR3aa: CASSHRLAPSYEQYF
j_gene: TRBJ1-1; v_gene: TRBV30; CDR3aa: CAWSVRGTEAFF
j_gene: TRBJ2-7; v_gene: TRBV6-1; CDR3aa: CASRAGTGTYEQYF
j_gene: TRBJ2-2; v_gene: TRBV5-4; CDR3aa: CASSQVSEITGELFF
j_gene: TRBJ2-3; v_gene: TRBV7-3; CDR3aa: CASSLTGTAWDTQYF
j_gene: TRBJ1-2; v_gene: TRBV19; CDR3aa: CASSKGPTNYGYTF